Following are 15 T cell receptor beta chains from one sample sequenced in a study of T cells in narcolepsy (dated by TCRdb to the late 2010s). Library prep was done by the immunoSEQ multiplex PCR assay. The immuneACCESS repertoire file appears here via TCRdb, limited to in-frame rearrangements. These files lack a portion of the clones; in checked studies, under half of the deficit traces to unresolved V genes, and the cause of the others is not known. In this sample the table shows fewer than 35,000 clones, about four fifths of which occur a single time. The ten biggest clones cover under 1.2% of the sample. Sequences were obtained from CD45RA- memory CD4+ T cells from PBMCs. Per the publication, the cell subset or site label means: memory T cells sorted ex vivo from peripheral blood. The receptors originated from a human donor with narcolepsy.

The V call is TRBV27, the J call TRBJ2-5; 7 bases agree with TRBD1. The J call is doubtful: the DNA matches TRBJ2-7 better. CDR1 and CDR2 (germline): MNHEY, SMNVEV (reference sequence). CDR3 length: 14 residues. The CDR3 DNA is TGTGCCAGCAGTTGGTACAGGGGCCCCTACGAGCAGTACTTC. It codes for CASSWYRGPYEQYF.

The chain has TRBV13 and TRBJ2-5; either TRBD1 or TRBD2 may supply D (5 bases each). Trimming pared 3 bases from V and 7 bases from J, leaving 18 bases between. CDR1 and CDR2 from the germline V gene are PRHDT and FYEKMQ (reference sequence). This CDR3 region has 15 residues. The CDR3 bases are TGTGCCAGCAGCTTTTTAGGGGACGGCATGGGGACCCAGTACTTC. Translation: CASSFLGDGMGTQYF. The full variable domain, completed using reference TRBV13 and TRBJ2-5, is AAGVIQSPRHLIKEKRETATLKCYPIPRHDTVYWYQQGPGQDPQFLISFYEKMQSDKGSIPDRFSAQQFSDYHSELNMSSLELGDSALYFCASSFLGDGMGTQYFGPGTRLLVL.

This chain connects TRBV27 to TRBJ1-1; D is uncertain. Germline V CDR1 and CDR2: MNHEY, SMNVEV (reference sequence). V lost 7 bases and J lost 2, with 5 bases in between. The CDR3 has 11 amino acids. CDR3 DNA sequence: TGTGCCAGCAAAATAAACACTGAAGCTTTCTTT. Translated: CASKINTEAFF.

The V gene is TRBV7-2, the J gene TRBJ1-2; D call uncertain. The ends were cut back, 0 bases at V and 8 bases at J, with 19 bases in the middle. Germline V gene sequence: CDR1 SGHTA, CDR2 FQGNSA. The CDR3 is made up of 16 amino acids. The chain's CDR3 is CASSLAAGVETQGYTF. The CDR3 DNA sequence: TGTGCCAGCAGCTTAGCGGCCGGGGTAGAAACTCAAGGCTACACCTTC. The entire variable domain, with the rest obtained from reference TRBV7-2 and TRBJ1-2, is as follows: GAGVSQSPSNKVTEKGKDVELRCDPISGHTALYWYRQSLGQGLEFLIYFQGNSAPDKSGLPSDRFSAERTGGSVSTLTIQRTQQEDSAVYLCASSLAAGVETQGYTFGSGTRLTVV.

This rearrangement joins TRBV2 to TRBJ2-3; 8 bases match TRBD2. Unmatched junction bases numbered 10, after V lost 9 bases and J lost 2 bases. CDR1 is SNHLY and CDR2 is FYNNEI in the germline V gene. The CDR3 sequence is 15 residues long. CDR3 in DNA: TGTGCCAGTAGAGTGGCGGGAGGACTCACAGATACGCAGTATTTT. Protein sequence: CASRVAGGLTDTQYF.

This clone occurred once. This chain joins TRBV18 and TRBJ2-1; D call uncertain. Per the germline V gene, CDR1 is KGHSH and CDR2 is LQKENI. The V gene lost 2 bases and the J gene lost 6 bases, with 5 bases spanning the gap. The CDR3 has 12 amino acids. The CDR3 sequence: CASSPSGNEQFF. The CDR3 DNA reads TGTGCCAGCTCACCATCGGGCAATGAGCAGTTCTTC.

The chain employs TRBV11-2 and TRBJ2-5, with D possibly TRBD2 on 5 matching bases. Deletions cut 5 bases from V and 1 base from J, with 11 bases between. Germline CDR1 SGHAT, CDR2 FQNNGV. This CDR3 is 14 amino acids long. The DNA of the CDR3 is TGTGCCAGCAGCCCAGCGGCGGTCCAAGAGACCCAGTACTTC. Protein sequence: CASSPAAVQETQYF.

The J gene is TRBJ2-7, the V gene TRBV11-3, with TRBD1 matching over 7 bases. V dropped 4 bases and J dropped 3; count of bases not matched to a gene: 9. CDR1 and CDR2 (germline): SGHNT, YENEEA. The CDR3 is 15 residues long. The CDR3 is CASSSLDRTSYEQYF. The DNA of the CDR3 is TGTGCCAGCAGCTCCTTGGACAGGACCAGCTACGAGCAGTACTTC.

The rearrangement uses TRBV28 and TRBJ1-1, with D hard to call. The CDR3 runs to 11 residues. In germline, CDR1 is MDHEN, CDR2 SYDVKM. The V end was cut by 7 bases, the J end by 0 bases, with 3 bases between. The CDR3 here is CASKVNTEAFF. In DNA, the CDR3 is TGTGCCAGCAAGGTGAACACTGAAGCTTTCTTT. Full variable domain (missing parts from reference TRBV28 and TRBJ1-1): DVKVTQSSRYLVKRTGEKVFLECVQDMDHENMFWYRQDPGLGLRLIYFSYDVKMKEKGDIPEGYSVSREKKERFSLILESASTNQTSMYLCASKVNTEAFFGQGTRLTVV.

The chain has TRBV7-8 and TRBJ1-1, with TRBD1 as a possible D gene (5 bases). Germline values: CDR1 SGHVS, CDR2 FQNEAQ. Deletions cut 4 bases from V and 1 base from J, with 13 bases between. This CDR3 has 15 amino acids. In nucleotides, the CDR3 is TGTGCCAGCAGCTATATTCAGGGAGGGAACACTGAAGCTTTCTTT. Its protein product is CASSYIQGGNTEAFF.

This chain links TRBV12-5 with TRBJ1-2; possibly TRBD1 for D (5 bases). In germline, CDR1 is LGHNT, CDR2 FRNRAP. The CDR3 extends over 14 amino acids. Trimming removed 2 bases at V and 7 bases at J, with 14 bases between. As DNA, the CDR3 is TGTGCTAGTGGTTTGTCCTCAACCGGGGCTGGCTACACCTTC. Protein: CASGLSSTGAGYTF.

V and J are TRBV21-1 and TRBJ1-2. TRBV21-1 is a pseudogene locus. This CDR3 has 14 amino acids. The CDR3 sequence is CASNPIAWGYGYTF. The CDR3, as DNA: TGTGCCAGCAACCCAATAGCGTGGGGCTATGGCTACACCTTC.

In its sample, this clone was seen once. The rearrangement links TRBV27 to TRBJ1-3; 7 bases fit TRBD1. V lost 5 bases and J lost 4; bases outside the gene matches: 11. The CDR3 length is 16 residues. Germline V gene sequence: CDR1 MNHEY, CDR2 SMNVEV (reference sequence). CDR3 amino acids: CASSPLTGLYGNTIYF. CDR3 coding DNA: TGTGCCAGCAGTCCATTGACAGGGTTATACGGAAACACCATATATTTT.

The chain employs TRBV9 and TRBJ2-5; 8 bases align to TRBD1. The CDR3 is made up of 14 amino acids. V lost 4 bases, J lost 1 base, and 3 bases stayed unmatched. Germline CDR1 reads SGDLS; CDR2 reads YYNGEE. CDR3 DNA: TGTGCCAGCAGCTTGACAGGGGTCCAAGAGACCCAGTACTTC. This codes for CASSLTGVQETQYF.

V gene TRBV9 combines with J gene TRBJ2-1; either TRBD1 or TRBD2 may fit D (5 bases each). Germline loops: CDR1 SGDLS, CDR2 YYNGEE. Trimming pared 3 bases from V and 3 bases from J, leaving 19 bases between. The CDR3 is made up of 17 amino acids. In DNA, the CDR3 is TGTGCCAGCAGCGCTACGAAGAGGGGTTCTGGCTACAATGAGCAGTTCTTC. This translates into CASSATKRGSGYNEQFF. Combining the CDR3 with reference TRBV9 and TRBJ2-1 gives the whole variable domain DSGVTQTPKHLITATGQRVTLRCSPRSGDLSVYWYQQSLDQGLQFLIQYYNGEERAKGNILERFSAQQFPDLHSELNLSSLELGDSALYFCASSATKRGSGYNEQFFGPGTRLTVL.